One sample yielded the 20 T cell receptor beta chains listed below, sequenced in a study of beta chain features in type 1 diabetes. The sequenced template was cDNA made from the entire isolated RNA. The repertoire was sequenced with immunoSEQ multiplex PCR; TCRdb's copy has only in-frame clones and lacks some. The data hold approximately 250,000 clones, with roughly 14% observed a single time. Sequenced input: naive CD4+ T cells from blood. The receptors shown here come from a woman between 40 and 50 years old in good health.

This clone was found a few times. This rearrangement joins TRBV15 to TRBJ2-5; 7 bases fit TRBD1. CDR1 is LNHNV and CDR2 is YYDKDF in the germline V gene (reference sequence). The CDR3 spans 16 residues. V shed 0 bases, J shed 5 bases, and the junction held 9 bases outside the gene matches. CDR3 nucleotide sequence: TGTGCCACCAGCAGAGAACAGGGGCTCGGTGAGGAGACCCAGTACTTC. Its protein is CATSREQGLGEETQYF.

The CDR3 loop is CASKPGQTPSYEQYF. As DNA, the CDR3 is TGTGCCAGTAAACCAGGACAGACTCCGAGCTACGAGCAGTACTTC. The chain is built from TRBV19 and TRBJ2-7; tentative D call: TRBD1 (6 bases). Between the trimmed V and J ends, which lost 7 bases and 3 bases, there was a span of 19 bases. The CDR3 contains 15 residues. CDR1 is LNHDA, CDR2 SQIVND, per germline (reference sequence).

Only a few counts were recorded for this clone. This sequence joins TRBV4-2 and TRBJ2-1, with D possibly being TRBD2 (6 bases). The CDR3 loop spans 13 amino acids. Germline CDR1 and CDR2: LGHNA and YNFKEQ. The V end lost 4 bases, the J end lost 10 bases, and 14 bases lay between the germline ends. The DNA of the CDR3 is TGTGCCAGCAGCCTGGGAGGCCGGGTGGAGCAGTTCTTC. Its protein product is CASSLGGRVEQFF.

This chain uses TRBV6-1 with TRBJ2-5; a weak D match, TRBD2 (5 bases). The V gene lost 7 bases and the J gene lost 0 bases, with 12 bases spanning the gap. Germline V gene data show CDR1 as MNHNS and CDR2 as SASEGT. This CDR3 region has 14 residues. The DNA of the CDR3 is TGTGCCAGCACCTTCGCGGGTGACCAAGAGACCCAGTACTTC. The encoded protein is CASTFAGDQETQYF.

This chain links TRBV7-2 with TRBJ2-1; D gene uncertain. The V end was cut by 2 bases, the J end by 4 bases, with 9 bases between. The CDR3 consists of 14 residues. CDR1 is SGHTA, CDR2 FQGNSA, per germline. CDR3 DNA sequence: TGTGCCAGCAGCTTAAGGTTCGGGTACAATGAGCAGTTCTTC. Its protein is CASSLRFGYNEQFF. The variable domain in full, completed from reference TRBV7-2 and TRBJ2-1, reads GAGVSQSPSNKVTEKGKDVELRCDPISGHTALYWYRQSLGQGLEFLIYFQGNSAPDKSGLPSDRFSAERTGGSVSTLTIQRTQQEDSAVYLCASSLRFGYNEQFFGPGTRLTVL.

This clone was observed a handful of times. The rearrangement uses TRBV27 and TRBJ1-1; 7 bases line up with TRBD1. The CDR3 spans 15 residues. Germline V gene lookup returns CDR1 MNHEY and CDR2 SMNVEV (reference sequence). V gave up 4 bases and J gave up 2 bases; unmatched junction bases: 7. This CDR3 is CASSSPTGLNTEAFF. In DNA, the CDR3 is TGTGCCAGCAGTTCGCCGACAGGGTTAAACACTGAAGCTTTCTTT.

The V and J genes are TRBV6-4 and TRBJ2-3; weak D call: TRBD2 (5 bases). V was shortened by 10 bases and J by 2 bases, with 13 bases between the two germline ends. This CDR3 contains 13 residues. Germline-derived CDR1 and CDR2 are MRHNA and SNTAGT. CDR3 DNA sequence: TGTGCCACCCGGGGTGGCTACACAGATACGCAGTATTTT. Translation: CATRGGYTDTQYF.

The chain recombines TRBV4-1 with TRBJ2-4, with D possibly TRBD1 on 6 matching bases. The ends were cut back, 0 bases at V and 6 bases at J, with 18 bases in the middle. CDR3 length: 17 amino acids. CDR1 is MGHRA and CDR2 is YSYEKL in the germline V gene. Here the CDR3 reads CASSQDLQGRSGNIQYF. CDR3 DNA: TGCGCCAGCAGCCAAGATCTGCAGGGGAGATCGGGAAACATTCAGTACTTC.

The rearrangement links TRBV5-1 to TRBJ2-2; 12 nucleotides match TRBD2. The V gene end was trimmed by 3 bases and the J gene end by 6 bases; junction bases not matched to a gene: 3. The CDR3 spans 15 residues. Germline-derived CDR1 and CDR2 are SGHRS and YFSETQ. The DNA of the CDR3 is TGCGCCAGCAGCTCTAGCGGGGGGGCTCCCGGGGAGCTGTTTTTT. As protein: CASSSSGGAPGELFF.

This clone was detected ten times or more. CDR3 DNA sequence: TGTGCCAGCAGCTTACAGGGGTGGGATACGCAGTATTTT. The encoded protein is CASSLQGWDTQYF. The chain is built from TRBV7-2 and TRBJ2-3; weak D call: TRBD1 (6 bases). This CDR3 has 13 amino acids. CDR1 and CDR2 from the germline V gene are SGHTA and FQGNSA. Trimming shortened V by 2 bases and J by 6 bases, and 9 bases separated the two germline ends.

The chain uses TRBV6-5 and TRBJ1-1; D might be TRBD1 (6 bases). CDR3 size: 13 residues. With 5 bases removed from V and 7 bases from J, the gap between germline ends came to 14 bases. Germline lookup yields CDR1 MNHEY and CDR2 SVGAGI. CDR3 coding DNA: TGTGCCAGCAGTCGGACAGATCGTCGTGAAGCTTTCTTT. This encodes CASSRTDRREAFF.

The table lists this clone with a few counts. The rearrangement uses TRBV18 and TRBJ1-1; 8 bases agree with TRBD1. The germline V gene encodes CDR1 KGHSH and CDR2 LQKENI. This CDR3 contains 15 residues. J gave up 1 base and V 5 bases, and 6 bases lay outside the gene matches. The CDR3 DNA reads TGTGCCAGCTCAGTCGGACAGGGTTCGAACACTGAAGCTTTCTTT. As protein: CASSVGQGSNTEAFF.

At least ten counts were recorded for this clone. The V and J genes are TRBV18 and TRBJ1-4; perhaps TRBD1 as D (5 bases). Deletions cut 10 bases from V and 8 bases from J, with 17 bases between. From germline, CDR1 is KGHSH and CDR2 LQKENI. The CDR3 runs to 13 residues. Here the CDR3 reads CATQRGEDEKLFF. As DNA, the CDR3 is TGTGCCACCCAACGAGGGGAGGACGAAAAACTGTTTTTT.

The rearrangement joins TRBV9 to TRBJ2-5; 10 bases agree with TRBD2. V was clipped by 0 bases and J by 0 bases; unmatched bases: 11. This CDR3 is 19 amino acids long. Germline V CDR1 and CDR2: SGDLS, YYNGEE. The CDR3 loop is CASSVAGASGGVYQETQYF. CDR3 DNA: TGTGCCAGCAGCGTAGCTGGGGCTAGCGGGGGAGTGTACCAAGAGACCCAGTACTTC.

The genes are TRBV20-1 and TRBJ1-1; D is possibly TRBD1 (5 bases). The CDR3 totals 10 residues. Trimming stripped 4 bases from V and 5 bases from J, with 5 bases between. Germline lookup yields CDR1 DFQATT and CDR2 SNEGSKA (reference sequence). In DNA form, the CDR3 reads TGCAGTGCTAAGGGGACTGAAGCTTTCTTT. Its protein is CSAKGTEAFF.

This clone turned up a few times. The chain has TRBV10-2 and TRBJ1-1; D not certain. The CDR3 has 11 residues. The V gene lost 6 bases and the J gene lost 5 bases, with 7 bases spanning the gap. Germline V CDR1 and CDR2: WSHSY, SAAADI. CDR3 DNA sequence: TGCGCCAGCAGCGGAGTTACTGAAGCTTTCTTT. Protein: CASSGVTEAFF.

The genes are TRBV19 and TRBJ2-3; D gene unclear. The CDR3 runs 14 residues. In germline, CDR1 is LNHDA, CDR2 SQIVND (reference sequence). V was pared by 2 bases and J by 2 bases, with 8 bases between. The CDR3 loop is CASSISPVTDTQYF. The CDR3 DNA follows: TGTGCCAGTAGTATAAGCCCCGTCACAGATACGCAGTATTTT.

This clone occurred a few times. This chain joins TRBV7-2 and TRBJ2-2; D not resolved. Trimming removed 3 bases at V and 0 bases at J, with 5 bases between. The germline V gene encodes CDR1 SGHTA and CDR2 FQGNSA. The length of the CDR3 is 14 residues. The CDR3 spells CASSFSTNTGELFF. In DNA form, the CDR3 reads TGTGCCAGCAGCTTTAGTACGAACACCGGGGAGCTGTTTTTT. Full variable domain (missing parts from reference TRBV7-2 and TRBJ2-2): GAGVSQSPSNKVTEKGKDVELRCDPISGHTALYWYRQSLGQGLEFLIYFQGNSAPDKSGLPSDRFSAERTGGSVSTLTIQRTQQEDSAVYLCASSFSTNTGELFFGEGSRLTVL.

This clone appeared a few times. The chain is built from TRBV7-2 and TRBJ2-7; 7 positions agree with TRBD2. The V and J ends lost 3 bases and 0 bases, in that order; junction bases with no gene match: 2. Germline V gene lookup returns CDR1 SGHTA and CDR2 FQGNSA. This CDR3 is built from 14 residues. CDR3 loop: CASSFRTSSYEQYF. The CDR3 bases are TGTGCCAGCAGCTTTCGGACTAGCTCCTACGAGCAGTACTTC.

Only a few counts were recorded for this clone. V is TRBV5-1 and J is TRBJ2-1; D perhaps matches TRBD2 (5 bases). Germline V CDR1 and CDR2: SGHRS, YFSETQ. CDR3 length: 13 residues. Trimming removed 2 bases at V and 6 bases at J, with 9 bases between. The CDR3 bases are TGCGCCAGCAGCTTAACTAGGACCAATGAGCAGTTCTTC. Its translation is CASSLTRTNEQFF.